This TCR beta chain derives from a study of cytomegalovirus exposure and HLA in healthy donors. Regarding the study as a whole: One variant, a missense change in DCLRE1C, was linked in a later analysis to TCR beta V- and J-gene trimming. Productive rates of about 90% or about 30% were seen for most TCR beta V segments in an earlier analysis. Rarity marked most TCR sequences, yet some public TCRs occurred in many donors. CMV antigen specificity was confirmed in vitro for a few CMV-associated chains.

The V gene lost 1 base and the J gene lost 4 bases, with 6 bases spanning the gap. Germline assignment: CDR1 GTSNPN and CDR2 SVGIG (reference sequence). This CDR3 has 12 residues. This clone came up a few times. Its specificity is not known. The PCR made use of 60 Vbeta and 13 Jbeta primers. Profiling relied on immunoSEQ multiplex PCR, and the TCRdb table lists in-frame clones only, not all of them. The sample shows 74,000 or so clones, over 70% of them seen only once. This receptor was obtained from a male donor in good health and CMV-seropositive. The V call is TRBV30, the J call TRBJ2-3; D uncertain. The sequenced material came from PBMCs. CDR3 nucleotide sequence: TGTGCCTGGAGTGCGACTGCAGATACGCAGTATTTT. The encoded protein is CAWSATADTQYF. Drawing the rest from reference TRBV30 and TRBJ2-3, the complete variable domain is SQTIHQWPATLVQPVGSPLSLECTVEGTSNPNLYWYRQAAGRGLQLLFYSVGIGQISSEVPQNLSASRPQDRQFILSSKKLLLSDSGFYLCAWSATADTQYFGPGTRLTVL.